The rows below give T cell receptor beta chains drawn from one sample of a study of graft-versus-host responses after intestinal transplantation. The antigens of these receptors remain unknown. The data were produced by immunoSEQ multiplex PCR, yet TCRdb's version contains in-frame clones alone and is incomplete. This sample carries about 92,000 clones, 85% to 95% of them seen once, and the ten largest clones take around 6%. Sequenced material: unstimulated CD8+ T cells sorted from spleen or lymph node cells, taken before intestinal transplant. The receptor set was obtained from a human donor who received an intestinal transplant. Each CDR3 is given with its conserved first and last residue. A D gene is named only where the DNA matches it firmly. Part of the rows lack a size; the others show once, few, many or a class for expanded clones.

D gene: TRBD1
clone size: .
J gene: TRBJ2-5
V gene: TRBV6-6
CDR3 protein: CASSYGTGDQETQYF
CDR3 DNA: TGTGCCAGCAGTTACGGGACAGGCGATCAAGAGACCCAGTACTTC

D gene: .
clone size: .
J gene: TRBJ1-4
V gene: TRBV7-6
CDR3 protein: CASSLYNEKLFF
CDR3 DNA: TGTGCCAGCAGCCTTTATAATGAAAAACTGTTTTTT

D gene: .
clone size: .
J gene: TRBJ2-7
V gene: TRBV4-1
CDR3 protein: CASSSLTGFSYEQYF
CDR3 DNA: TGCGCCAGCAGTTCTTTGACAGGCTTCTCCTACGAGCAGTACTTC

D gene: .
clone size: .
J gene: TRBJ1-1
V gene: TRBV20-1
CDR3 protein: CSASRVEAFF
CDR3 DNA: TGCAGTGCCTCACGAGTTGAAGCTTTCTTT

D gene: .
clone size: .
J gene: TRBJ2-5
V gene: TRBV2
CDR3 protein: CASGDISSEETQYF
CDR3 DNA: TGTGCCAGCGGCGATATTAGCTCCGAAGAGACCCAGTACTTC

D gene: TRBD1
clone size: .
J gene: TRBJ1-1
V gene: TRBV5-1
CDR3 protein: CASSLSKGQGVDTEAFF
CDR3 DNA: TGCGCCAGCAGCTTGTCCAAGGGACAGGGGGTTGACACTGAAGCTTTCTTT

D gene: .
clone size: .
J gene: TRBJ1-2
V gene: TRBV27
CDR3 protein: CASRQSQGDGYTF
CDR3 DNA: TGTGCCAGCAGACAAAGCCAGGGAGATGGCTACACCTTC

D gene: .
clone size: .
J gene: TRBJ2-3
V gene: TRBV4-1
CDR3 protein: CASSQEVQDPYWDTQYF
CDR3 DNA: TGCGCCAGCAGCCAAGAGGTTCAGGACCCGTATTGGGATACGCAGTATTTT

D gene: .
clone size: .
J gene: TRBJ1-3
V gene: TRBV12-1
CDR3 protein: CASSLFGRRHTIYF
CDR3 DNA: TGTGCCAGCAGCTTGTTTGGGAGGCGTCACACCATATATTTT

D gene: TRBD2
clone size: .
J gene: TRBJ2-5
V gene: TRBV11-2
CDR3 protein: CASSLLAGGLRPQYF
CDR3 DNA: TGTGCCAGCAGCTTGCTAGCGGGGGGACTAAGGCCCCAGTACTTC

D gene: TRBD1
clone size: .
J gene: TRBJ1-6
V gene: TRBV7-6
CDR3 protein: CASSFSGGNSPLHF
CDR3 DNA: TGTGCCAGCAGCTTTTCAGGGGGCAATTCACCCCTCCACTTT

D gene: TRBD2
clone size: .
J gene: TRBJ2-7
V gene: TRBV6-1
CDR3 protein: CASSPLEREGYEQYF
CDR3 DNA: TGTGCCAGCAGTCCTCTTGAGCGGGAGGGCTACGAGCAGTACTTC

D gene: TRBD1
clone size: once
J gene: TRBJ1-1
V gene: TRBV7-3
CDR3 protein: CASSATGGNTEAFF
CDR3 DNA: TGTGCCAGCAGCGCAACAGGGGGGAACACTGAAGCTTTCTTT

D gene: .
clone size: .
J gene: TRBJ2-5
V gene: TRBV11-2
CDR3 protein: CASSLGTRANQETQYF
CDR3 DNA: TGTGCCAGCAGCTTAGGCACCCGGGCTAACCAAGAGACCCAGTACTTC

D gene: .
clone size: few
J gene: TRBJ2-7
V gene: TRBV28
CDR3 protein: CASSLWGGEQYF
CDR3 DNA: TGTGCCAGCAGTTTATGGGGCGGGGAGCAGTACTTC

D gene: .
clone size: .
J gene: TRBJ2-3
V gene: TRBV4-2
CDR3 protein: CASSQFKTDTQYF
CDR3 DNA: TGTGCCAGCAGCCAATTTAAGACAGATACGCAGTATTTT

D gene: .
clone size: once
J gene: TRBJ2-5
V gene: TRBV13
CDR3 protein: CASSQAGETQYF
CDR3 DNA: TGTGCCAGCAGCCAGGCGGGGGAGACCCAGTACTTC

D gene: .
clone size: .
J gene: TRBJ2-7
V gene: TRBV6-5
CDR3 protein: CASSYSTSAYEQCF
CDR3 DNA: TGTGCCAGCAGTTACTCGACTTCGGCCTACGAGCAGTGCTTC

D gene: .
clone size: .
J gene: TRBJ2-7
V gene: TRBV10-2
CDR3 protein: CASSEGGSYEQYF
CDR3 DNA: TGCGCCAGCAGTGAAGGGGGATCCTACGAGCAGTACTTC

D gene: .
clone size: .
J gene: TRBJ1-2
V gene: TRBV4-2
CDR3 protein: CASSQDKADYGYTF
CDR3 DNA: TGTGCCAGCAGCCAAGATAAGGCAGACTATGGCTACACCTTC

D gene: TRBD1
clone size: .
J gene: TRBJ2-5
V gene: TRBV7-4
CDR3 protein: CASSLQGAETQYF
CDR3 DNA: TGTGCCAGCAGCTTACAGGGGGCGGAGACCCAGTACTTC

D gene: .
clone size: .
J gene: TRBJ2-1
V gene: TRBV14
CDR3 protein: CASGPYNEQFF
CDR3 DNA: TGTGCCAGTGGGCCTTACAATGAGCAGTTCTTC